The 14 T cell receptor beta chains presented below share a single source sample, sequenced in a study of metastatic and nonmetastatic thyroid tumors. TCRdb re-called the PCR reads via MiXCR. The table has about 35,000 clones, 25% to 30% seen once. No patient had received any treatment before thyroid surgery. Source material: blood. All receptors derive from a female donor with papillary thyroid cancer or a benign thyroid nodule (not recorded which). Some clones in this sample may be carry-over from other donors' samples.

The rearrangement joins TRBV20-1 to TRBJ2-7, with TRBD1 matching 10 bases. The CDR3 is 15 amino acids. Germline CDR1 DFQATT, CDR2 SNEGSKA (reference sequence). J gave up 5 bases and V 5 bases, and 12 bases lay outside the gene matches. Here the CDR3 reads CSAPWTGGPSHEQYF. The CDR3 DNA reads as TGCAGTGCTCCATGGACAGGGGGGCCGAGTCACGAGCAGTACTTC.

This clone was seen ten or more times. The J gene is TRBJ2-2, the V gene TRBV5-1; D could derive from TRBD1 or TRBD2 (6 bases each). Trimming left V 0 bases short and J 5 bases short, with 11 bases between. The CDR3 contains 15 residues. CDR1 and CDR2 (germline): SGHRS, YFSETQ. CDR3 DNA: TGCGCCAGCAGCTTGGCCCTAGGGGGGACCGGGGAGCTGTTTTTT. Its translation is CASSLALGGTGELFF. Based on the CDR3 plus reference TRBV5-1 and TRBJ2-2, the full variable domain is KAGVTQTPRYLIKTRGQQVTLSCSPISGHRSVSWYQQTPGQGLQFLFEYFSETQRNKGNFPGRFSGRQFSNSRSEMNVSTLELGDSALYLCASSLALGGTGELFFGEGSRLTVL.

The rearrangement uses TRBV3-1 and TRBJ2-7, with D tentatively TRBD2 (6 bases). Germline CDR1 is LGHDT and CDR2 is YNNKEL (reference sequence). Trimming left V 5 bases short and J 0 bases short, with 14 bases between. The CDR3 contains 15 residues. The CDR3 DNA reads TGTGCCAGCAGCGCAGCTAGCGCAAGCTCCTACGAGCAGTACTTC. Residues: CASSAASASSYEQYF.

V is TRBV28 and J is TRBJ2-7; TRBD1 might be the D (5 bases). The CDR3 contains 12 residues. The germline gives CDR1 MDHEN, CDR2 SYDVKM. Trimming left V 5 bases short and J 7 bases short, with 12 bases between. CDR3 DNA: TGTGCCAGCAGTCCCCAGACAGAGGAGCAGTACTTC. The encoded protein is CASSPQTEEQYF.

Many counts were recorded for this clone. This sequence joins TRBV28 and TRBJ1-5; TRBD1 agrees at 10 bases. Germline loops: CDR1 MDHEN, CDR2 SYDVKM. V lost 4 bases and J lost 4; bases outside the gene matches: 7. This CDR3 region has 16 residues. The CDR3 nucleotides are TGTGCCAGCAGTTCAGGGGACAGGGGAGGGAATCAGCCCCAGCATTTT. It specifies CASSSGDRGGNQPQHF.

This clone counts as medium-sized. The chain joins TRBV13 to TRBJ1-2, with a possible D match to TRBD1 (6 bases). This CDR3 is 16 amino acids long. With 3 bases removed from V and 2 bases from J, the gap between germline ends came to 16 bases. Germline V gene data show CDR1 as PRHDT and CDR2 as FYEKMQ (reference sequence). This CDR3 reads CASSLGAHNKNYGYTF. The CDR3 DNA sequence: TGTGCCAGCAGCTTGGGGGCCCATAACAAAAACTATGGCTACACCTTC.

This clone has at least ten counts. In nucleotides, the CDR3 is TGTGCCAGCAGCTTATTGGGTCCCTTCTATGGCTACACCTTC. Amino acid sequence: CASSLLGPFYGYTF. J is TRBJ1-2 and V is TRBV7-2; no clear D gene. CDR1 SGHTA and CDR2 FQGNSA come from the germline V gene. V was trimmed by 2 bases and J by 4 bases, leaving 11 bases between them. The CDR3 is made up of 14 amino acids.

This clone has at least ten counts. The chain links TRBV13 to TRBJ1-1; 7 nucleotides match TRBD1. The CDR3 runs 15 residues. With 5 bases clipped from V and 1 base from J, the junction kept 7 bases outside the gene matches. The germline V gene encodes CDR1 PRHDT and CDR2 FYEKMQ (reference sequence). CDR3 sequence reads: CASSAEQGRNTEAFF. The DNA of the CDR3 is TGTGCCAGCAGCGCCGAACAGGGGAGGAACACTGAAGCTTTCTTT.

The chain has TRBV20-1 and TRBJ2-7; D gene ambiguous. Germline-derived CDR1 and CDR2 are DFQATT and SNEGSKA (reference sequence). V lost 5 bases and J 7 bases, leaving 12 bases between the germline ends. The CDR3 totals 11 residues. The CDR3 protein is CSAGGSFEQYF. The CDR3 DNA sequence: TGCAGTGCTGGCGGATCCTTTGAGCAGTACTTC.

This chain links TRBV11-2 with TRBJ2-3; either TRBD1 or TRBD2 may supply D (6 bases each). Germline V CDR1 and CDR2: SGHAT, FQNNGV. Trimming shortened V by 8 bases and J by 2 bases, and 17 bases separated the two germline ends. This CDR3 spans 15 amino acids. The CDR3 DNA reads as TGTGCCAGCCGGGGGCTGGGGGGAGTCACAGATACGCAGTATTTT. Protein: CASRGLGGVTDTQYF.

This rearrangement joins TRBV13 to TRBJ2-1; 7 bases are a match to TRBD1. The V segment lost 7 bases and the J segment 7 bases; nucleotides outside the gene matches: 13. The germline gives CDR1 PRHDT, CDR2 FYEKMQ (reference sequence). CDR3 length equals 15 residues. The CDR3 DNA reads as TGTGCCAGCATCATTAGTGGGGACAGAAAGAATGAGCAGTTCTTC. Amino acids: CASIISGDRKNEQFF.

The chain combines TRBV10-3 with TRBJ2-3; 7 bases map to TRBD2. The CDR3 contains 15 residues. Germline lookup yields CDR1 ENHRY and CDR2 SYGVKD. V trimming: 10 bases; J trimming: 3 bases; junction bases outside the gene matches: 13. The CDR3 sequence: CATLVCGSRTDTQYF. Here the CDR3 DNA reads TGTGCCACCCTGGTGTGCGGGAGTCGTACAGATACGCAGTATTTT.

The rearrangement uses TRBV28 and TRBJ1-6; D might be TRBD1 (5 bases). Per the germline V gene, CDR1 is MDHEN and CDR2 is SYDVKM. The CDR3 has 16 residues. V gave up 3 bases and J gave up 9 bases, with 18 bases separating them. CDR3 in amino acids: CASSFSLGEIGSPLHF. The CDR3 nucleotides are TGTGCCAGCAGTTTCTCTTTGGGGGAGATTGGTTCACCCCTCCACTTT.

CDR3 sequence: CASSLYILGLEGYTF. The CDR3 DNA sequence: TGTGCCAGCAGCTTGTATATTTTGGGATTGGAGGGCTACACCTTC. V and J are TRBV7-9 and TRBJ1-2; D remains ambiguous. The CDR3 is 15 amino acids. In germline, CDR1 is SEHNR, CDR2 FQNEAQ (reference sequence). The V and J ends lost 3 bases and 8 bases respectively, with 19 bases between them. Combining the CDR3 with reference TRBV7-9 and TRBJ1-2 gives the whole variable domain DTGVSQNPRHKITKRGQNVTFRCDPISEHNRLYWYRQTLGQGPEFLTYFQNEAQLEKSRLLSDRFSAERPKGSFSTLEIQRTEQGDSAMYLCASSLYILGLEGYTFGSGTRLTVV.